This T cell receptor (beta chain) was sequenced in a study of cytotoxic CD8 clonotypes in ibrutinib-treated CLL. About the study: Response sampling came at median around 12 months of treatment, ranging roughly 6 to 36 months. The study, taken as a whole, reports: Baseline clonality, above age-matched healthy donor levels, tracked circulating CD8+ T-cell counts.

This CDR3 has 15 amino acids. Germline CDR1 reads SQVTM; CDR2 reads ANQGSEA. V lost 1 base, J lost 4 bases, and 17 bases lay in between. Here immunoSEQ multiplex PCR was the method, and the copy in TCRdb shows in-frame clones only, minus some. Altogether roughly 150,000 clones are present, approximately 90% being singletons, with the ten largest covering about 2.9%. To note about this clone: The antigen remains unidentified.

Sequenced here: PBMCs, sampled at disease progression, from a patient treated with ibrutinib. The gene calls are TRBV29-1 and TRBJ2-7; D unresolved. The receptor's source is a human donor with chronic lymphocytic leukemia. The CDR3 spells CSVEAPKAGFYEQYF. The CDR3 DNA reads as TGCAGCGTTGAAGCCCCAAAGGCAGGCTTTTACGAGCAGTACTTC.